This T cell receptor (beta chain) appears in the sequencing data of a study of T-cell reconstitution after alpha-beta-depleted transplantation in children. Unique molecular identifiers were incorporated during preparation of the TCRbeta library. MiXCR, applied by TCRdb to the PCR reads, yields one record per CDR3 protein. The sample has approximately 520,000 distinct CDR3 sequences, 30% to 35% seen once. Deletions cut 6 bases from V and 4 bases from J, with 15 bases between. CDR1 is MRHNA and CDR2 is SNTAGT in the germline V gene. This CDR3 spans 14 amino acids. The clonotype was recovered from a human donor who donated a stem cell graft to a child with aplastic anemia. The chain employs TRBV6-4 and TRBJ1-2; D is ambiguous. The sample in question was PBMCs from the stem cell graft donor, obtained from the stem cell graft. The CDR3: CASSAREGSYGYTF. The CDR3 nucleotides are TGTGCCAGCAGCGCCCGGGAAGGGTCCTATGGCTACACCTTC.